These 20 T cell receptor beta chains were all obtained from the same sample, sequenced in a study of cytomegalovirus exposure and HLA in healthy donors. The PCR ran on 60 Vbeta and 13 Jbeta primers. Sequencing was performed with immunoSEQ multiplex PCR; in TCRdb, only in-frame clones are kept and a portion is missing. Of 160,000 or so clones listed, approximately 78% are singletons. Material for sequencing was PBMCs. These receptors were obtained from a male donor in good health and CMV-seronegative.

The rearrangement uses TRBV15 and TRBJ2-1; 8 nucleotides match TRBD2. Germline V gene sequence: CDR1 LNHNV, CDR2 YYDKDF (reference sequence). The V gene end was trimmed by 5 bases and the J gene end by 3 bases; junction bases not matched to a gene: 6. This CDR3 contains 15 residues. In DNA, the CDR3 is TGTGCCACCAGCGGACGGGGGGGCATCTACAATGAGCAGTTCTTC. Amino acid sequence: CATSGRGGIYNEQFF.

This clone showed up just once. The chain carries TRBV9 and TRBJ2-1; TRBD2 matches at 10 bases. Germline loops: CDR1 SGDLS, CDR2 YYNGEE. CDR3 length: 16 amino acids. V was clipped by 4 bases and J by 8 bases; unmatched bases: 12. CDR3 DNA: TGTGCCAGCAGCCCCCCCTTGATAGCGGGAGGCTATGAGCAGTTCTTC. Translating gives CASSPPLIAGGYEQFF.

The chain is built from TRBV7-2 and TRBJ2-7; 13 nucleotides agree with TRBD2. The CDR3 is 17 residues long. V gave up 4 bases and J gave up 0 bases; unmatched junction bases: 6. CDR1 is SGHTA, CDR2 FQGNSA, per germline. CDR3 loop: CASSSGLAGSSSYEQYF. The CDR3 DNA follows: TGTGCCAGCAGCTCGGGACTAGCGGGGTCGAGCTCCTACGAGCAGTACTTC.

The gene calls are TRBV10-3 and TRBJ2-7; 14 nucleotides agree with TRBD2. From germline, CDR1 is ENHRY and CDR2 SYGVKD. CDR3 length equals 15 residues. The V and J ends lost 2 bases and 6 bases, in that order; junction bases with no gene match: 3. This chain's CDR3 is CAISEVTSGRAEQYF. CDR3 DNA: TGTGCCATCAGTGAGGTGACTAGCGGGAGGGCCGAGCAGTACTTC.

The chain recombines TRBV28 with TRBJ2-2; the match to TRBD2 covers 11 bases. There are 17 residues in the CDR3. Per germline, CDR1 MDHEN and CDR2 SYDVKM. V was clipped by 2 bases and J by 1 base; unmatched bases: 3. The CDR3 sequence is CASSLGTSGLNTGELFF. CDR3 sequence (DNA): TGTGCCAGCAGTTTAGGGACTAGCGGATTGAACACCGGGGAGCTGTTTTTT.

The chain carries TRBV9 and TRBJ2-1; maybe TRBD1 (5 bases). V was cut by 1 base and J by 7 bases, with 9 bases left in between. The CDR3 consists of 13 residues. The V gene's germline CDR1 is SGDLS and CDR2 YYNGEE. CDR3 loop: CASSVQGWNEQFF. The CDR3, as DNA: TGTGCCAGCAGCGTACAGGGTTGGAATGAGCAGTTCTTC.

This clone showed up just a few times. The CDR3 nucleotides read TGTGCCAGCAGCGCCGGACAGGAAATAATCAATGAGCAGTTCTTC. It codes for CASSAGQEIINEQFF. The chain has TRBV5-4 and TRBJ2-1, with 7 bases aligning to TRBD1. The germline gives CDR1 SGHNT, CDR2 YYREEE (reference sequence). This CDR3 is 15 amino acids long. With V trimmed by 4 bases and J by 6 bases, 10 bases remained unmatched.

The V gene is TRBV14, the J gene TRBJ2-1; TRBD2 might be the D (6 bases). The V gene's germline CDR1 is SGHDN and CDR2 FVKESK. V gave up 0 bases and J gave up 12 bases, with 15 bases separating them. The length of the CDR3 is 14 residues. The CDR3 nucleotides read TGTGCCAGCAGCCAAGATGTCGCGGTCGGGGGGCAGTTCTTC. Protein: CASSQDVAVGGQFF.

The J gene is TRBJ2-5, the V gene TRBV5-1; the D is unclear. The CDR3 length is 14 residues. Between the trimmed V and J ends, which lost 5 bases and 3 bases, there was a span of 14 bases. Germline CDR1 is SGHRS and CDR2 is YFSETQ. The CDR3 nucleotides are TGCGCCAGCAGGAGAATTTGGTTGGAAGAGACCCAGTACTTC. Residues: CASRRIWLEETQYF.

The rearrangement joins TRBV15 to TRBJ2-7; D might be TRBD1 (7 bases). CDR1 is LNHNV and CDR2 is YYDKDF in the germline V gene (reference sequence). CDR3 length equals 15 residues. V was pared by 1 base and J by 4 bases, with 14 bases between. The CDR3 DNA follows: TGTGCCACCAGCAGAGGAGGGGGCGCGGGATACGAGCAGTACTTC. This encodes CATSRGGGAGYEQYF.

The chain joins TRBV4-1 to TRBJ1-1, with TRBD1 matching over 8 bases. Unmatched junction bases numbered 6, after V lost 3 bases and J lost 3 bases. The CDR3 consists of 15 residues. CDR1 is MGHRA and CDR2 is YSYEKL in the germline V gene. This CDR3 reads CASSHPGGADTEAFF. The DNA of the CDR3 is TGCGCCAGCAGCCACCCAGGGGGCGCGGACACTGAAGCTTTCTTT.

The CDR3, as DNA: TGCAGCGTTGCTCTGGGGAGGGAAAAACTGTTTTTT. Protein sequence: CSVALGREKLFF. The rearrangement links TRBV29-1 to TRBJ1-4; no clear D gene. The CDR3 is made up of 12 amino acids. In germline, CDR1 is SQVTM, CDR2 ANQGSEA. The V end lost 4 bases, the J end lost 8 bases, and 11 bases lay between the germline ends.

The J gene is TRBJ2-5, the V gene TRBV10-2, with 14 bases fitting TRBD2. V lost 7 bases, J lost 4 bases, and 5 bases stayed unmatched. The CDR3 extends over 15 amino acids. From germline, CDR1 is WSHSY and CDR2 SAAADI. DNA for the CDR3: TGCGCCAGCATGAGGACTAGCGGGGGGTTAGAGACCCAGTACTTC. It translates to CASMRTSGGLETQYF.

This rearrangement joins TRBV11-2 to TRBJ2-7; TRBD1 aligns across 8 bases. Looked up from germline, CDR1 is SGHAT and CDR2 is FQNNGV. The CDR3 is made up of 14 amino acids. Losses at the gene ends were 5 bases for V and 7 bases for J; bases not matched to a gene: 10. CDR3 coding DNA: TGTGCCAGCAGCCCAGGACAGGGCCGGGGAGAGCAGTACTTC. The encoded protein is CASSPGQGRGEQYF.

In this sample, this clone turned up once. DNA of the CDR3: TGTGCCAGCAGTGAAACTGGGACAGACTATGGCTACACCTTC. Its translation: CASSETGTDYGYTF. The chain joins TRBV25-1 to TRBJ1-2, with 7 bases fitting TRBD1. CDR1 and CDR2 from the germline V gene are MGHDK and SYGVNS. The CDR3 has 14 residues. The V gene end was trimmed by 2 bases and the J gene end by 3 bases; junction bases not matched to a gene: 3.

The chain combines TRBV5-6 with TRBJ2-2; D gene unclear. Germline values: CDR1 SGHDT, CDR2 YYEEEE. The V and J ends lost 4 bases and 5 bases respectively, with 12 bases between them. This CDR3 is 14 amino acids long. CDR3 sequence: CASSPLTETGELFF. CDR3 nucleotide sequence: TGTGCCAGCAGCCCTCTTACAGAAACCGGGGAGCTGTTTTTT. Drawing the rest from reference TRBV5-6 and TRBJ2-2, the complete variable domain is DAGVTQSPTHLIKTRGQQVTLRCSPKSGHDTVSWYQQALGQGPQFIFQYYEEEERQRGNFPDRFSGHQFPNYSSELNVNALLLGDSALYLCASSPLTETGELFFGEGSRLTVL.

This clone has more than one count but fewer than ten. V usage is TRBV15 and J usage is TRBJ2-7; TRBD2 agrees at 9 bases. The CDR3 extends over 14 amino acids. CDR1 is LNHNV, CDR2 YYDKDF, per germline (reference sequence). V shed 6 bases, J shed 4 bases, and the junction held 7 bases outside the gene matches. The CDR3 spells CATRASGDPYEQYF. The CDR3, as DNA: TGTGCCACCAGGGCTAGCGGGGACCCGTACGAGCAGTACTTC.

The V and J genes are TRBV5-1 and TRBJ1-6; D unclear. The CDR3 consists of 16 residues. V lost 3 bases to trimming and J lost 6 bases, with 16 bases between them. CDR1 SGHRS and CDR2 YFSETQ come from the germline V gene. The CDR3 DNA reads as TGCGCCAGCAGCTCCCTTCGAGGAGGTGGTAATTCACCCCTCCACTTT. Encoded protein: CASSSLRGGGNSPLHF.

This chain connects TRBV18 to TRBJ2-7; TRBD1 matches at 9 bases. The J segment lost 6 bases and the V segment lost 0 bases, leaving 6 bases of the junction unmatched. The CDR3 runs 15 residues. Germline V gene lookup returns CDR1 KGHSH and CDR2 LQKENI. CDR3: CASSPPGQGLGEQYF. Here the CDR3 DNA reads TGTGCCAGCTCACCACCGGGACAGGGACTCGGCGAGCAGTACTTC.

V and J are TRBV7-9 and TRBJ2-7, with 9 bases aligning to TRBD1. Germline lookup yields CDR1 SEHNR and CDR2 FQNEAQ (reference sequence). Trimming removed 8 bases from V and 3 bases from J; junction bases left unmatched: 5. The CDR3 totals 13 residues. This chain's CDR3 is CASRLGQGYEQYF. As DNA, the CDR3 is TGTGCCAGCCGGTTGGGACAGGGCTACGAGCAGTACTTC.